This TCR beta chain was obtained from a study of T cell clones after liver transplantation. For the study at large: Draws occurred before transplant, before withdrawal, and after complete or failed withdrawal. Study findings and constraints: Small, mixed patient groups and varying post-transplant times limit these conclusions. Post-transplant, graft-donor-reactive CD4 TCRbeta sequences in blood dropped significantly in most of the 8 subjects.

To note about this clone: As yet, its antigen is unknown.

Some clones are missing from TCRdb's copy, which holds only in-frame ones; the method was immunoSEQ multiplex PCR. The sample lists over 50,000 clones; roughly 83% were seen once. V shed 5 bases, J shed 6 bases, and the junction held 24 bases outside the gene matches. This CDR3 is built from 20 residues. From germline, CDR1 is MNHEY and CDR2 SMNVEV (reference sequence). The specimen was CD4+ T cells from blood, collected before liver transplant. The clonotype was recovered from a human donor who received a liver transplant. This chain connects TRBV27 to TRBJ2-3; TRBD2 aligns across 9 bases. Here the CDR3 DNA reads TGTGCCAGCAGTAGAAGAACCAGGCGGGGGGGCTTTTCGGGCCCTGATACGCAGTATTTT. It yields the protein CASSRRTRRGGFSGPDTQYF.